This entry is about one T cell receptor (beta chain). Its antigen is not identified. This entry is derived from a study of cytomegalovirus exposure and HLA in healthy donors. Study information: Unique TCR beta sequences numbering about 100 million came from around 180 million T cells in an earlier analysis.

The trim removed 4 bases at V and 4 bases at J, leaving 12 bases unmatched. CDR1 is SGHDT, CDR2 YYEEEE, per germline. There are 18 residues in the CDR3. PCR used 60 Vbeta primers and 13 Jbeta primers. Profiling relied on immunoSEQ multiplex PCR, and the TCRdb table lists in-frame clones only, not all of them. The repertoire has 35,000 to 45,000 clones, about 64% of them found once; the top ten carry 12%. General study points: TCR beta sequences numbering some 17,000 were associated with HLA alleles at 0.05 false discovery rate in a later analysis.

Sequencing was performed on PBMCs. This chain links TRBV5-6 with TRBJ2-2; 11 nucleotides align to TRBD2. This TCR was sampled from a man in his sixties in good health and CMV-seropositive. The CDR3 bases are TGTGCCAGCAGCCTGGCCCTAGCGGGAGGAAAAGGCACCGGGGAGCTGTTTTTT. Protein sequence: CASSLALAGGKGTGELFF.